This T cell receptor (beta chain) came from a study of cytomegalovirus exposure and HLA in healthy donors. Whole-study context: The Caucasian-associated ancestry cluster held 65% to 85% of some 420 genotyped donors. Study-wide findings and caveats: The sole available immune exposure information was CMV serostatus. Rarity marked most TCR sequences, yet some public TCRs occurred in many donors.

As for this clone: Its antigen is unknown.

60 Vbeta and 13 Jbeta primers were used in PCR. Assay: immunoSEQ multiplex PCR; the TCRdb copy retains only in-frame clones and omits some. The sample includes some 130,000 clones, roughly 80% seen only once; the top ten take around 2.2%. In germline, CDR1 is GTSNPN, CDR2 SVGIG (reference sequence). The CDR3 length is 14 residues. This chain links TRBV30 with TRBJ2-5; tentatively, D is TRBD2 (6 bases). The end of the DNA fits TRBJ2-7 better, so the J call may be wrong. This receptor was obtained from a man aged 25 to 40 in good health and CMV-seronegative. The specimen sequenced was PBMCs. The CDR3 DNA follows: TGTGCCTGGAGGGTAGGAGGGAGCGCCTACGAGCAGTACTTC. This encodes CAWRVGGSAYEQYF.